The 14 T cell receptor beta chains below were found in one sample sequenced in a study of blood T cell repertoires in COVID-19. This table comes from immunoSEQ multiplex PCR, and its TCRdb copy is limited to in-frame clones, with some not included. The data show 60,000 to 85,000 clones, around 87% seen once. Sequenced sample: peripheral blood. The receptors derive from a woman older than 75 with active or convalescent COVID-19.

The chain carries TRBV10-3 and TRBJ2-3, with no clear D. This CDR3 is 15 amino acids long. Germline CDR1 and CDR2: ENHRY and SYGVKD. Deletions cut 3 bases from V and 1 base from J, with 11 bases between. The CDR3 sequence is CAISDNPVGTDTQYF. CDR3 sequence (DNA): TGTGCCATCAGTGATAACCCGGTGGGCACAGATACGCAGTATTTT.

The chain has TRBV19 and TRBJ1-2; D gene unclear. Germline assignment: CDR1 LNHDA and CDR2 SQIVND (reference sequence). The V gene lost 3 bases and the J gene lost 5 bases, with 7 bases spanning the gap. The CDR3 length is 12 residues. For the CDR3, the DNA is TGTGCCAGTAGTATCGCCGGGTATGGCTACACCTTC. Its translation: CASSIAGYGYTF.

This chain connects TRBV4-2 to TRBJ1-2; 8 positions match TRBD1. Unmatched junction bases numbered 5, after V lost 2 bases and J lost 3 bases. Germline V gene lookup returns CDR1 LGHNA and CDR2 YNFKEQ. The CDR3 sequence is 15 residues long. The CDR3 here is CASSQPGQGHYGYTF. As DNA, the CDR3 is TGTGCCAGCAGCCAACCTGGACAGGGCCACTATGGCTACACCTTC.

The chain uses TRBV6-6 and TRBJ2-2, with 8 positions matching TRBD2. The CDR3 consists of 16 residues. V lost 7 bases and J lost 1; bases outside the gene matches: 8. Germline assignment: CDR1 MNHNY and CDR2 SVGAGI (reference sequence). CDR3: CASTYAGGQNTGELFF. CDR3 in DNA: TGTGCCAGCACCTACGCGGGAGGACAGAACACCGGGGAGCTGTTTTTT.

This rearrangement joins TRBV7-2 to TRBJ1-4; a weak D match, TRBD1 (5 bases). Germline assignment: CDR1 SGHTA and CDR2 FQGNSA. CDR3 size: 16 residues. V was shortened by 5 bases and J by 9 bases, with 22 bases between the two germline ends. CDR3 in amino acids: CASSPPLTGVAKKLFF. The CDR3 nucleotides are TGTGCCAGCAGCCCGCCTTTAACGGGGGTAGCTAAAAAACTGTTTTTT.

The V and J genes are TRBV6-6 and TRBJ1-3; no clear D. The ends were cut back, 0 bases at V and 5 bases at J, with 8 bases in the middle. The CDR3 has 14 amino acids. Germline loops: CDR1 MNHNY, CDR2 SVGAGI (reference sequence). Here the CDR3 reads CASSYSGLRNTIYF. CDR3 coding DNA: TGTGCCAGCAGTTACTCCGGACTGAGAAACACCATATATTTT.

This clone came up a few times. The V and J genes are TRBV7-2 and TRBJ2-7; TRBD1 is a possible D gene (6 bases). V lost 4 bases and J lost 6, with 16 bases in between. CDR3 size: 14 residues. Germline CDR1 reads SGHTA; CDR2 reads FQGNSA. The CDR3 is CASSSPNRVGEQYF. The CDR3 nucleotides read TGTGCCAGCAGCTCCCCGAACAGGGTTGGCGAGCAGTACTTC. Full variable domain (remainder filled in from reference TRBV7-2 and TRBJ2-7): GAGVSQSPSNKVTEKGKDVELRCDPISGHTALYWYRQSLGQGLEFLIYFQGNSAPDKSGLPSDRFSAERTGGSVSTLTIQRTQQEDSAVYLCASSSPNRVGEQYFGPGTRLTVT.

This sequence joins TRBV5-1 and TRBJ1-1; no clear D gene. This CDR3 comprises 14 residues. Germline CDR1 reads SGHRS; CDR2 reads YFSETQ. V was clipped by 6 bases and J by 1 base, with 13 bases between them. CDR3 loop: CASIRGTGNTEAFF. The CDR3 nucleotides are TGCGCCAGCATTCGAGGCACCGGGAACACTGAAGCTTTCTTT.

This clone appeared a single time. The rearrangement uses TRBV6-5 and TRBJ1-2; 8 nucleotides match TRBD1. This CDR3 is 15 amino acids long. V lost 2 bases, J lost 5 bases, and 7 bases stayed unmatched. CDR1 and CDR2 from the germline V gene are MNHEY and SVGAGI. Here the CDR3 DNA reads TGTGCCAGCAGTTACGGACGACAGGGGTTTTATGGCTACACCTTC. Encoded protein: CASSYGRQGFYGYTF.

V usage is TRBV6-5 and J usage is TRBJ1-1, with TRBD1 as a possible D gene (5 bases). V dropped 1 base and J dropped 6 bases, with 12 bases sitting between them. Per the germline V gene, CDR1 is MNHEY and CDR2 is SVGAGI. This CDR3 spans 14 amino acids. The CDR3, as DNA: TGTGCCAGCAGTTACTTTACGGGGGAATCTGAAGCTTTCTTT. Residues: CASSYFTGESEAFF.

The chain uses TRBV19 and TRBJ2-7, with TRBD2 matching over 7 bases. From germline, CDR1 is LNHDA and CDR2 SQIVND (reference sequence). The CDR3 length is 12 residues. The J segment lost 4 bases and the V segment lost 3 bases, leaving 0 bases of the junction unmatched. The CDR3 here is CASSMGGYEQYF. In nucleotides, the CDR3 is TGTGCCAGTAGTATGGGGGGGTACGAGCAGTACTTC.

The V and J genes are TRBV10-3 and TRBJ2-3; 8 nucleotides align to TRBD2. After removal of 8 bases from V and 1 base from J, the junction contained 8 bases not matched to a gene. CDR1 is ENHRY, CDR2 SYGVKD, per germline. The length of the CDR3 is 15 residues. CDR3 protein: CAISPGGEGTDTQYF. The CDR3 DNA follows: TGTGCCATCTCCCCGGGGGGGGAGGGCACAGATACGCAGTATTTT.

The genes are TRBV27 and TRBJ2-7; tentative D call: TRBD1 (6 bases). Germline CDR1 MNHEY, CDR2 SMNVEV (reference sequence). V was cut by 7 bases and J by 4 bases, with 26 bases left in between. The CDR3 contains 17 residues. The CDR3 region has the DNA TGTGCCAGCACCTCCCCTCAACGTTGGGGACACCAATACGAGCAGTACTTC. This gives the protein CASTSPQRWGHQYEQYF.

The chain is built from TRBV4-2 and TRBJ1-1; D unresolved. V shed 1 base and J shed 6 bases, with 9 bases lying between them. The CDR3 is 13 residues long. Germline loops: CDR1 LGHNA, CDR2 YNFKEQ. CDR3 in amino acids: CASSQVGYAEAFF. Written as DNA, the CDR3 is TGTGCCAGCAGCCAAGTCGGGTACGCTGAAGCTTTCTTT.